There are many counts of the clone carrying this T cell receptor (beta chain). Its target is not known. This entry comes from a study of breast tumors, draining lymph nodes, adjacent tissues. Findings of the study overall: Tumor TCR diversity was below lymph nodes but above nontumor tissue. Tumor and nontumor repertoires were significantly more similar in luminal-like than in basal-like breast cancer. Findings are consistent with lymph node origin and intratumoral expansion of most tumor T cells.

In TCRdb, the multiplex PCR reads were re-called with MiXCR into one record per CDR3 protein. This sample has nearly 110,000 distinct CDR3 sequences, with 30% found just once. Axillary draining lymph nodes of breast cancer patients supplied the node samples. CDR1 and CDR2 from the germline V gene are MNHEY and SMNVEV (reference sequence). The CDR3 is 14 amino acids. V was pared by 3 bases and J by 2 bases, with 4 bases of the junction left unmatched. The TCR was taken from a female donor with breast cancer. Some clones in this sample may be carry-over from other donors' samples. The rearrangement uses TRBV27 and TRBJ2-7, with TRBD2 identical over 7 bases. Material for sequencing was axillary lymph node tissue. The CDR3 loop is CASSFQRETYEQYF. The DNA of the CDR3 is TGTGCCAGCAGTTTCCAGCGGGAAACCTACGAGCAGTACTTC.